These 3 T cell receptor beta chains were sequenced from one sample in a study of blood T cell repertoires in COVID-19. Clones were read by immunoSEQ multiplex PCR, and TCRdb kept only the in-frame ones, dropping some. This sample has about 170,000 clones, with 79% found just once. Sequencing was performed on PBMCs or T cells enriched from blood (not recorded which). The receptors here all came from a woman aged 70-85 years in a cohort exposed to, infected with or recovered from COVID-19 (not recorded which).

This chain connects TRBV7-8 to TRBJ2-7; TRBD2 agrees at 13 bases. The CDR3 runs 16 residues. Germline loops: CDR1 SGHVS, CDR2 FQNEAQ. V shed 3 bases, J shed 7 bases, and the junction held 9 bases outside the gene matches. The DNA for the CDR3 is TGTGCCAGCAGCTTTAGAGGACTAGCGGGAGTCGGGGAGCAGTACTTC. It encodes CASSFRGLAGVGEQYF.

The chain couples TRBV5-1 to TRBJ1-1; 7 positions agree with TRBD1. V lost 3 bases to trimming and J lost 1 base; unmatched junction nucleotides: 3. CDR3 length equals 14 residues. From germline, CDR1 is SGHRS and CDR2 YFSETQ. Here the CDR3 reads CASSWTGSNTEAFF. Here the CDR3 DNA reads TGCGCCAGCAGCTGGACAGGATCGAACACTGAAGCTTTCTTT.

The chain is built from TRBV6-5 and TRBJ2-1, with 7 nucleotides matching TRBD2. J lost 4 bases, V lost 10 bases, and 13 bases had no gene match. This CDR3 spans 15 amino acids. Germline CDR1 is MNHEY and CDR2 is SVGAGI. The CDR3 reads CATMVLAGVYNEQFF. The CDR3, as DNA: TGTGCCACCATGGTTCTGGCGGGAGTGTACAATGAGCAGTTCTTC.